The rows below give T cell receptor beta chains drawn from one sample of a study of T cells in Graves' hyperthyroidism and ophthalmopathy. TCRdb fed the multiplex PCR reads into MiXCR, producing one record per CDR3 protein. The table lists 500,000 to 650,000 distinct CDR3 sequences, 15% to 20% of them singletons, with roughly 50% in the top ten. Sequenced input: blood. The receptors here all came from a man in his forties with Graves' ophthalmopathy. The CDR3 runs from the conserved cysteine through the conserved F or W. A D gene is named only where the DNA matches it firmly. Rows may omit the clone size; those that give it use once, few, many or a size class.

v_call	clone_size	d_call	j_call	cdr3_aa	cdr3_nt
TRBV12-3/TRBV12-4	many	TRBD1	TRBJ2-7	CASTSTGGYEQYF	TGTGCCAGCACCTCGACAGGGGGCTACGAGCAGTACTTC
TRBV6-2/TRBV6-3	-	-	TRBJ2-1	CASSYSRKNNEQFF	TGTGCCAGCAGTTACTCGAGGAAGAACAATGAGCAGTTCTTC
TRBV5-5	few	TRBD1	TRBJ1-1	CASSPQIANRGDRTEAFF	TGTGCCAGCAGCCCGCAAATTGCCAACAGGGGAGATCGGACTGAAGCTTTCTTT
TRBV7-2	many	TRBD2	TRBJ2-1	CASSVGLASYNEQFF	TGTGCCAGCAGCGTCGGACTAGCCTCCTACAATGAGCAGTTCTTC
TRBV27	many	-	TRBJ2-1	CASSSRVARNNEQFF	TGTGCCAGCAGTTCCCGGGTAGCGCGTAACAATGAGCAGTTCTTC
TRBV27	many	-	TRBJ2-5	CASTGDSETQYF	TGTGCCAGCACGGGGGACTCCGAGACCCAGTACTTC
TRBV3-1	many	-	TRBJ1-2	CASSQMMGNGYTF	TGTGCCAGCAGCCAAATGATGGGTAATGGCTACACCTTC
TRBV20-1	many	TRBD2	TRBJ2-5	CSAFGGQGLAGTQETQYF	TGCAGTGCCTTCGGTGGGCAGGGACTAGCGGGAACTCAAGAGACCCAGTACTTC
TRBV20-1	many	TRBD1	TRBJ2-5	CSAHLTGGRETQYF	TGCAGTGCTCACCTGACAGGGGGTCGAGAGACCCAGTACTTC
TRBV3-1	many	-	TRBJ1-2	CASSQEAQGFYGYTF	TGTGCCAGCAGCCAAGAGGCTCAGGGATTTTATGGCTACACCTTC
TRBV20-1	-	TRBD2	TRBJ2-3	CSARDSGSTDTQYF	TGCAGTGCTAGAGATAGCGGGAGCACAGATACGCAGTATTTT
TRBV9	many	-	TRBJ2-1	CASSVGGEQFF	TGTGCCAGCAGCGTAGGGGGTGAGCAGTTCTTC
TRBV14	-	-	TRBJ1-1	CASSYLLTENTEAFF	TGTGCCAGCTCCTACCTACTGACAGAGAACACTGAAGCTTTCTTT
TRBV28	-	-	TRBJ2-1	CASTSASKQFF	TGTGCCAGCACCTCCGCCTCGAAGCAGTTCTTC
TRBV2	-	TRBD2	TRBJ2-1	CASSGWELAESYNEQFF	TGTGCCAGCAGTGGCTGGGAGCTAGCGGAATCCTACAATGAGCAGTTCTTC
TRBV9	-	TRBD1	TRBJ2-1	CASSELQGLVHEQFF	TGTGCCAGCAGCGAATTACAGGGGTTAGTCCATGAGCAGTTCTTC